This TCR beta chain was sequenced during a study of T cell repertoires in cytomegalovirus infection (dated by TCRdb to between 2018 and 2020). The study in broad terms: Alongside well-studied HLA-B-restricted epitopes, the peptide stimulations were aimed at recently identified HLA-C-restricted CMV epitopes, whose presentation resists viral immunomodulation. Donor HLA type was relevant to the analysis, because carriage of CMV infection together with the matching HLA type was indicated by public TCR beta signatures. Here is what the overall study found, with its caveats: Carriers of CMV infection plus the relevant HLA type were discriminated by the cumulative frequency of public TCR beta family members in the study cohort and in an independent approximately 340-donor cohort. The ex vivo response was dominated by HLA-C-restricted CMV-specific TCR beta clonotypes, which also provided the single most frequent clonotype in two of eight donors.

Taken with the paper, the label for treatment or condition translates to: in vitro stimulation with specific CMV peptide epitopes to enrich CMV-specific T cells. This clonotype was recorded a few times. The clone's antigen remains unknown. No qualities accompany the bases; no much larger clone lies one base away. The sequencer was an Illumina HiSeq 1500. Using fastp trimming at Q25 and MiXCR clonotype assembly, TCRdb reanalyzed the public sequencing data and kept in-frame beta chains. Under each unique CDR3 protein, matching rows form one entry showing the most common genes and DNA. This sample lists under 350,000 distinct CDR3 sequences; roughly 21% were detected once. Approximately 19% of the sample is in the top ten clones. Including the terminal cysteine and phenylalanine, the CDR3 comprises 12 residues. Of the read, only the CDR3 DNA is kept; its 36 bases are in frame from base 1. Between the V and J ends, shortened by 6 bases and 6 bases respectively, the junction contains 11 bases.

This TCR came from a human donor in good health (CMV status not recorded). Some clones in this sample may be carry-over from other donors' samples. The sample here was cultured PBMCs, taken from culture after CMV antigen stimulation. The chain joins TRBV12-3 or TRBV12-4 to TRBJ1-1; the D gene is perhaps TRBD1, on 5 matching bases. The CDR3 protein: CASSPGVSEAFF. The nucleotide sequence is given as TGTGCCAGCAGCCCGGGGGTCTCTGAAGCTTTCTTT.